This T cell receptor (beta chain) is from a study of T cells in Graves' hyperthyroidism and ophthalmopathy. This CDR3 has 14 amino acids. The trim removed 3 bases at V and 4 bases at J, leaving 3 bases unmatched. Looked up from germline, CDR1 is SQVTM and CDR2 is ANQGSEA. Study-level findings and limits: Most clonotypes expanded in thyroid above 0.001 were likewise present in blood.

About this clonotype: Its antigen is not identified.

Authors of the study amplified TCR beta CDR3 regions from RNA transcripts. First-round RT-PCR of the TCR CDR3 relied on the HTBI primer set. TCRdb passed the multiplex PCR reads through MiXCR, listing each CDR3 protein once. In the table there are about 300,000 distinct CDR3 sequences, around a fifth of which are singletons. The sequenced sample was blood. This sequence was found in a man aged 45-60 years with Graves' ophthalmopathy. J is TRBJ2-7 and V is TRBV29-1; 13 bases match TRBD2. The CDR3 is CSVDGLAGEYEQYF. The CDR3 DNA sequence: TGCAGCGTTGACGGACTAGCGGGAGAATACGAGCAGTACTTC.